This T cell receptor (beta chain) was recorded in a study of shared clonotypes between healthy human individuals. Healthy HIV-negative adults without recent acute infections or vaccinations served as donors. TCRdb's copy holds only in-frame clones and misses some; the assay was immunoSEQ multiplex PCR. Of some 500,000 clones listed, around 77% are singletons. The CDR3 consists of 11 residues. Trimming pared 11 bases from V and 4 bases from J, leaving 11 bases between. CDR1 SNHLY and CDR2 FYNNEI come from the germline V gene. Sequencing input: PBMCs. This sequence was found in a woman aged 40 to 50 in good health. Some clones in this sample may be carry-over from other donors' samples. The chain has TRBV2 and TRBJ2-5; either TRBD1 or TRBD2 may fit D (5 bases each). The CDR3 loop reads CAGTSRETQYF. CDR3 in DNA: TGTGCCGGGACGAGTCGAGAGACCCAGTACTTC.